These 6 T cell receptor beta chains share one sample of origin, sequenced in a study of early T cells in non-severe SARS-CoV-2 infection. TCRdb redid the calling of the 5' RACE reads with MiXCR, one entry per CDR3 protein. The data contain roughly 30,000 distinct CDR3 sequences, around 6% of them singletons. Sequenced: whole blood. The origin of the receptors is an adult who was a healthcare worker with PCR-confirmed SARS-CoV-2 infection or an uninfected control (not recorded which).

There are many counts of this clonotype. V usage is TRBV5-1 and J usage is TRBJ1-1; no clear D. From germline, CDR1 is SGHRS and CDR2 YFSETQ. Trimming took off 1 base at V and 2 bases at J, with 6 bases between the two ends. The CDR3 extends over 13 amino acids. CDR3 nucleotides: TGCGCCAGCAGCTTGTGGGTCAACACTGAAGCTTTCTTT. Translating gives CASSLWVNTEAFF.

This clonotype was picked up many times. The gene calls are TRBV7-2 and TRBJ2-2; unclear D gene. Germline values: CDR1 SGHTA, CDR2 FQGNSA. Trimming removed 3 bases from V and 3 bases from J, with 5 bases in between. This CDR3 is 13 amino acids long. CDR3 DNA: TGTGCCAGCAGCTTTTCTTACACCGGGGAGCTGTTTTTT. It encodes CASSFSYTGELFF. The full variable domain, rest sourced from reference TRBV7-2 and TRBJ2-2, is GAGVSQSPSNKVTEKGKDVELRCDPISGHTALYWYRQSLGQGLEFLIYFQGNSAPDKSGLPSDRFSAERTGGSVSTLTIQRTQQEDSAVYLCASSFSYTGELFFGEGSRLTVL.

The chain employs TRBV7-9 and TRBJ2-3; 8 bases are shared with TRBD1. This CDR3 is built from 14 residues. Germline CDR1 reads SEHNR; CDR2 reads FQNEAQ (reference sequence). V dropped 5 bases and J dropped 0; count of bases not matched to a gene: 1. The CDR3: CASSRQGSTDTQYF. CDR3 nucleotide sequence: TGTGCCAGCAGCCGACAGGGGAGCACAGATACGCAGTATTTT.

This clonotype has ten or more counts. This sequence joins TRBV12-3 or TRBV12-4 and TRBJ2-1; D is ambiguous. The CDR3 length is 15 residues. Trimming took off 4 bases at V and 0 bases at J, with 10 bases between the two ends. CDR3 DNA: TGTGCCAGCAGTTCCGACCAGAGCTCCTACAATGAGCAGTTCTTC. Residues: CASSSDQSSYNEQFF.

This clonotype was found many times. The chain links TRBV29-1 to TRBJ2-3; 10 bases line up with TRBD2. The germline gives CDR1 SQVTM, CDR2 ANQGSEA. This CDR3 has 17 amino acids. With 4 bases clipped from V and 0 bases from J, the junction kept 10 bases outside the gene matches. Here the CDR3 reads CSVAVGLAKTSTDTQYF. CDR3 DNA sequence: TGCAGCGTTGCCGTGGGACTAGCGAAGACTAGCACAGATACGCAGTATTTT.

This clonotype was seen repeatedly, ten times or more. V is TRBV30 and J is TRBJ2-1; weak D call: TRBD2 (5 bases). The CDR3 extends over 12 amino acids. Trimming pared 4 bases from V and 9 bases from J, leaving 13 bases between. In germline, CDR1 is GTSNPN, CDR2 SVGIG (reference sequence). The CDR3 DNA sequence: TGTGCCTGGAATCAAGGCGGGTCTGAGCAGTTCTTC. This codes for CAWNQGGSEQFF.